This section outlines one T cell receptor (beta chain) sequence together with its context. This record comes from a study of blood T cell repertoires in COVID-19. Background on the study: The United States, Italy and Spain supplied acute and convalescent COVID-19 samples. The cDNA or gDNA used as material had been derived from T cells, B-cell-depleted T cells, or PBMCs.

Trimming cost V 5 bases and J 4 bases; bases outside gene matches: 8. Germline V lookup: CDR1 MNHNY, CDR2 SVGAGI (reference sequence). CDR3 size: 15 residues. Clones were read by immunoSEQ multiplex PCR, and TCRdb kept only the in-frame ones, dropping some. The sample has around 150,000 clones, about 85% seen once. The receptor's source is a man younger than 35 with acute or convalescent COVID-19. This rearrangement joins TRBV6-6 to TRBJ1-1; 9 nucleotides line up with TRBD1. Sequenced sample: peripheral blood. CDR3 amino acids: CASSHTGGRGTEAFF. CDR3 nucleotide sequence: TGTGCCAGCAGTCACACAGGGGGCCGGGGCACTGAAGCTTTCTTT.